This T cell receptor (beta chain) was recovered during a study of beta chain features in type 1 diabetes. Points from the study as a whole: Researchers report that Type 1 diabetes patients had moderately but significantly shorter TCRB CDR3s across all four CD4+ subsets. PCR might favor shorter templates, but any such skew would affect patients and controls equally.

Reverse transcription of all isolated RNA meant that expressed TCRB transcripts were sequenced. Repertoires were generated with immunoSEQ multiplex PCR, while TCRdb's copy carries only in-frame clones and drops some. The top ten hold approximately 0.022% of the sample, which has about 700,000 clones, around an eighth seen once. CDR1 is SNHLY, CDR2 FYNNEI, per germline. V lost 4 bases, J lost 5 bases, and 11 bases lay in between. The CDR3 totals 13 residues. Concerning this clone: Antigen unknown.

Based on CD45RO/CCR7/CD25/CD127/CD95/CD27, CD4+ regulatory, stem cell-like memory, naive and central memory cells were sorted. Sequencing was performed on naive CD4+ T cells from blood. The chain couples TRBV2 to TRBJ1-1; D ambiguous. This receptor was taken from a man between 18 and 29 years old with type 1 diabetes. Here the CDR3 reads CASSVSPETEAFF. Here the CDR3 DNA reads TGTGCCAGCAGTGTGAGCCCAGAGACTGAAGCTTTCTTT.